This T cell receptor beta chain was sequenced in a study of OX40 agonist ivuxolimab in advanced cancers. About the research overall: Every 2 weeks, ivuxolimab was infused into the patients intravenously at between 0.01 and 10 mg/kg. Study findings and constraints: There was clonal expansion of CD4+ and CD8+ blood T cells by week 6 at 0.1 to 3.0 mg/kg. Some patients without response likewise showed low normalized clonal expansion.

CDR3 size: 17 residues. Germline V gene sequence: CDR1 SNHLY, CDR2 FYNNEI. V lost 2 bases and J lost 6; bases outside the gene matches: 9. Autoimmune disease history or systemic immunosuppression was exclusionary. Measured with immunoSEQ multiplex PCR; TCRdb has only the in-frame clones, and not every one. This table holds some 48,000 clones, about 75% found once. About this clone itself: What it binds is unknown.

This clonotype was sampled from an adult with an advanced solid tumor such as melanoma, head and neck, liver or kidney cancer. The sequences come from CD4+ or CD8+ T cells sorted from blood, collected in a trial of the OX40 agonist ivuxolimab. The chain is built from TRBV2 and TRBJ1-5; TRBD1 aligns across 11 bases. The CDR3 spells CASSESGTGGSFQPQHF. The CDR3 DNA sequence: TGTGCCAGCAGTGAAAGTGGGACAGGGGGTTCTTTTCAGCCCCAGCATTTT.